The text below deals with one TCR beta chain. What it binds is unknown. The sample originates from a study of radiotherapy plus CTLA-4 blockade in lung cancer. Study-wide context: Among patients, approximately 17% showed objective responses, and around 30% had disease control.

TCRdb's copy holds only in-frame clones and misses some; the assay was immunoSEQ multiplex PCR. In the table there are about 14,000 clones, 70% to 85% of which are singletons. Study results and limitations: Reportedly, early blood T cell clone dynamics best predicted response, with interferon-beta.

Specimen: peripheral blood, collected from a patient treated with radiotherapy plus ipilimumab. The clonotype comes from a human donor with non-small cell lung cancer whose response to radiotherapy plus ipilimumab could not be evaluated.

DNA of the CDR3: TGTGCCAGCAGTGAAACCACAGGGTCCCCTGGAAACACCATATATTTT. Encoded protein: CASSETTGSPGNTIYF. This chain uses TRBV6-1 with TRBJ1-3; possibly TRBD1 for D (6 bases). Germline assignment: CDR1 MNHNS and CDR2 SASEGT. V lost 2 bases and J lost 2, with 13 bases in between. CDR3 length: 16 amino acids.